These 15 T cell receptor beta chains originate from one sample sequenced in a study of healthy donors' naive CD4 and CD8 T cells. TCR libraries were built from roughly 0.5 ug of total RNA by linear amplification. TCRdb used MiXCR to reprocess the reads, holding one entry per CDR3 protein. The sample holds roughly 200,000 distinct CDR3 sequences; about 74% are singletons and the top ten take about 2.1%. Sequenced: naive CD4+ and CD8+ T cells sorted from blood, pooled from several donors. These TCRs come from a pool of human donors in good health; the sample pools cells from several healthy donors.

The chain uses TRBV20-1 and TRBJ2-1; maybe TRBD2 (6 bases). V lost 1 base, J lost 6 bases, and 16 bases lay in between. The CDR3 loop spans 15 amino acids. Germline values: CDR1 DFQATT, CDR2 SNEGSKA (reference sequence). As DNA, the CDR3 is TGCAGTGCTAGAGTTCGCGGGGAGGCCGCCAATGAGCAGTTCTTC. Residues: CSARVRGEAANEQFF.

The V and J genes are TRBV19 and TRBJ2-3, with D perhaps matching TRBD1 (6 bases). Deletions cut 4 bases from V and 0 bases from J, with 8 bases between. CDR3 length equals 14 residues. Germline V lookup: CDR1 LNHDA, CDR2 SQIVND (reference sequence). CDR3 sequence reads: CASSKTGSTDTQYF. The DNA of the CDR3 is TGTGCCAGTAGTAAAACAGGGAGCACAGATACGCAGTATTTT.

This clonotype was recorded only once. An end of the junction differs from the germline gene, which may be a read error. The rearrangement uses TRBV5-1 and TRBJ2-1; D uncertain. Germline lookup yields CDR1 SGHRS and CDR2 YFSETQ. The length of the CDR3 is 15 residues. The CDR3 nucleotides read TGTGCCAGCAGCTTAAGAGTTAGCTCCTACAATGAGCAGTTCTTC. Translation: CASSLRVSSYNEQFF. The variable domain in full, with the rest retrieved from reference TRBV5-1 and TRBJ2-1, is KAGVTQTPRYLIKTRGQQVTLSCSPISGHRSVSWYQQTPGQGLQFLFEYFSETQRNKGNFPGRFSGRQFSNSRSEMNVSTLELGDSALYLCASSLRVSSYNEQFFGPGTRLTVL.

The chain carries TRBV28 and TRBJ1-1; D may be TRBD1 (5 bases). The CDR3 is 14 residues long. Trimming removed 6 bases at V and 0 bases at J, with 11 bases between. Germline loops: CDR1 MDHEN, CDR2 SYDVKM. CDR3 sequence (DNA): TGTGCCAGCAGGGGAGGGACCATGAACACTGAAGCTTTCTTT. This translates into CASRGGTMNTEAFF.

This clonotype was found once. The chain links TRBV6-2 or TRBV6-3 to TRBJ2-7, with 7 bases aligning to TRBD2. CDR1 and CDR2 from the germline V gene are MNHEY and SVGEGT. Germline trimming cut 0 bases from V and 4 bases from J; bases unmatched to any gene: 6. The CDR3 length is 15 residues. The CDR3 DNA is TGTGCCAGCAGTTACTCGATTGGCGGGAGATACGAGCAGTACTTC. This gives the protein CASSYSIGGRYEQYF.

This chain joins TRBV29-1 and TRBJ2-1; D is ambiguous. The germline gives CDR1 SQVTM, CDR2 ANQGSEA. CDR3 length: 12 residues. Deletions cut 7 bases from V and 7 bases from J, with 14 bases between. CDR3 coding DNA: TGCAGCGCCCCCCAAAACACAAATGAGCAGTTCTTC. Translating gives CSAPQNTNEQFF.

The chain links TRBV20-1 to TRBJ1-5; a weak D match, TRBD1 (5 bases). With 0 bases removed from V and 4 bases from J, the gap between germline ends came to 10 bases. From germline, CDR1 is DFQATT and CDR2 SNEGSKA (reference sequence). The CDR3 totals 14 residues. CDR3 sequence (DNA): TGCAGTGCTAGAGATCGCAGGGAGAATCAGCCCCAGCATTTT. This codes for CSARDRRENQPQHF.

The chain carries TRBV19 and TRBJ2-1; unclear D gene. V was cut by 9 bases and J by 12 bases, with 15 bases left in between. CDR3 length equals 11 residues. Germline lookup yields CDR1 LNHDA and CDR2 SQIVND (reference sequence). The CDR3 sequence: CASAVGSRQFF. In nucleotides, the CDR3 is TGTGCCAGCGCCGTGGGTAGTAGGCAGTTCTTC.

J is TRBJ2-1 and V is TRBV12-3 or TRBV12-4; 8 bases fit TRBD2. V dropped 6 bases and J dropped 2; count of bases not matched to a gene: 6. The CDR3 is 15 amino acids. The CDR3 bases are TGTGCCAGCAGCCCCAGCGGGAGACCCTACAATGAGCAGTTCTTC. Its protein is CASSPSGRPYNEQFF.

This clonotype appeared once. The V and J genes are TRBV19 and TRBJ2-1; 13 bases align to TRBD2. This CDR3 is 15 amino acids long. Per the germline V gene, CDR1 is LNHDA and CDR2 is SQIVND (reference sequence). The V and J ends lost 4 bases and 9 bases, in that order; junction bases with no gene match: 6. This chain's CDR3 is CASSTRTSGSPEQFF. For the CDR3, the DNA is TGTGCCAGTAGTACCAGGACTAGCGGGAGTCCTGAGCAGTTCTTC.

The V gene is TRBV11-1, the J gene TRBJ1-2; D gene uncertain. CDR1 SGHAT and CDR2 FQDESV come from the germline V gene (reference sequence). The CDR3 runs 15 residues. Trimming removed 5 bases at V and 2 bases at J, with 15 bases between. CDR3 in amino acids: CASSPPGPPNYGYTF. The CDR3 DNA sequence: TGTGCCAGCAGCCCACCCGGGCCGCCGAACTATGGCTACACCTTC.

This rearrangement joins TRBV11-2 to TRBJ1-1; 7 positions agree with TRBD1. Trimming at V came to 1 base and at J to 5 bases, leaving 7 bases not matched to a gene. This CDR3 spans 15 amino acids. The germline V gene has CDR1 SGHAT and CDR2 FQNNGV. The CDR3 loop reads CASSLAGQRRTEAFF. The CDR3 DNA is TGTGCCAGCAGCTTAGCGGGACAGCGGAGGACTGAAGCTTTCTTT. Supplemented by reference TRBV11-2 and TRBJ1-1, the full variable domain reads EAGVAQSPRYKIIEKRQSVAFWCNPISGHATLYWYQQILGQGPKLLIQFQNNGVVDDSQLPKDRFSAERLKGVDSTLKIQPAKLEDSAVYLCASSLAGQRRTEAFFGQGTRLTVV.

The chain recombines TRBV29-1 with TRBJ1-1; TRBD1 might be the D (5 bases). Germline V gene lookup returns CDR1 SQVTM and CDR2 ANQGSEA. The CDR3 is made up of 14 amino acids. With 6 bases removed from V and 4 bases from J, the gap between germline ends came to 18 bases. CDR3 amino acids: CSVPGPLGVTEAFF. Here the CDR3 DNA reads TGCAGCGTGCCGGGACCCCTGGGCGTCACTGAAGCTTTCTTT.

The chain joins TRBV19 to TRBJ1-5; the match to TRBD1 covers 8 bases. Germline V CDR1 and CDR2: LNHDA, SQIVND (reference sequence). The CDR3 has 16 amino acids. J lost 2 bases, V lost 4 bases, and 7 bases had no gene match. The CDR3 loop is CASSNGQGRGNQPQHF. The DNA of the CDR3 is TGTGCCAGTAGTAACGGACAGGGAAGGGGCAATCAGCCCCAGCATTTT.

This clonotype was recorded only once. The rearrangement uses TRBV4-3 and TRBJ2-1; no clear D gene. The germline V and J ends were trimmed by 1 base and 0 bases, with 7 bases remaining between them. The CDR3 consists of 15 residues. In germline, CDR1 is LGHNA, CDR2 YSLEER. Here the CDR3 reads CASSQVEVSYNEQFF. The CDR3, as DNA: TGCGCCAGCAGCCAAGTCGAGGTCTCCTACAATGAGCAGTTCTTC.